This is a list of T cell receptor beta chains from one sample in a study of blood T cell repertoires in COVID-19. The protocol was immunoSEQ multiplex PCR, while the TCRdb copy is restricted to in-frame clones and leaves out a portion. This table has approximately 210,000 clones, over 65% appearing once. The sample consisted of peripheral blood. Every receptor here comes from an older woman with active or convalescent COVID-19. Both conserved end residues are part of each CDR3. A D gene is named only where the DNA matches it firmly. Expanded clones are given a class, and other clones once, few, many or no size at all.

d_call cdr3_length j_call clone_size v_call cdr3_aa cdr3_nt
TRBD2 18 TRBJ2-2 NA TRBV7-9 CASSLWTSGGANTGELFF TGTGCCAGCAGCCTTTGGACTAGCGGGGGAGCGAACACCGGGGAGCTGTTTTTT
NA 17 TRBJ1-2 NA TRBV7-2 CASSEQAGRIEAYGYTF TGTGCCAGCAGCGAGCAGGCAGGGCGGATTGAGGCCTATGGCTACACCTTC
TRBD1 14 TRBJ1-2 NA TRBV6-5 CASSRTGTNYGYTF TGTGCCAGCAGCCGGACAGGGACCAACTATGGCTACACCTTC
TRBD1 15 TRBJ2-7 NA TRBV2 CASSTDAGGSGEQYF TGTGCCAGCAGTACGGACGCAGGGGGCTCGGGCGAGCAGTACTTC
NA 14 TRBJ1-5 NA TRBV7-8 CASSLLVIGQPQHF TGTGCCAGCAGCTTACTAGTCATCGGGCAGCCCCAGCATTTT
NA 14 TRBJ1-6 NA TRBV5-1 CASSLADPGSPLHF TGCGCCAGCAGCTTGGCCGACCCGGGATCACCCCTCCACTTT
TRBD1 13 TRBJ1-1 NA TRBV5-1 CASIGQENTEAFF TGCGCCAGCATAGGACAGGAGAACACTGAAGCTTTCTTT
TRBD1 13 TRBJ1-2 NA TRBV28 CASSFPPGGGYTF TGTGCCAGCAGTTTTCCTCCAGGGGGAGGCTACACCTTC
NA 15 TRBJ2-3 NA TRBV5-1 CASSPGGQGTDTQYF TGCGCCAGCAGTCCGGGGGGACAGGGCACAGATACGCAGTATTTT
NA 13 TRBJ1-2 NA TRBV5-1 CASSLLGAEGYTF TGCGCCAGCAGCTTGTTGGGGGCGGAGGGCTACACCTTC
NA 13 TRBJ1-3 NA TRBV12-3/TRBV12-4 CASIKSSGNTIYF TGTGCCAGCATTAAGAGCTCTGGAAACACCATATATTTT
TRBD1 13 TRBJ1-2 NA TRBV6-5 CASSYGTGVGYTF TGTGCCAGCAGTTACGGGACAGGGGTTGGCTACACCTTC
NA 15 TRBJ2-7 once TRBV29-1 CSVGGGSWSSYEQYF TGCAGCGTTGGGGGGGGCAGCTGGAGCTCCTACGAGCAGTACTTC
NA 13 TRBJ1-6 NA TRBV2 CASTLLFNSPLHF TGTGCCAGCACTTTACTATTTAATTCACCCCTCCACTTT
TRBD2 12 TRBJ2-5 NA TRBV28 CASAGGGETQYF TGTGCCAGCGCGGGGGGTGGGGAGACCCAGTACTTC
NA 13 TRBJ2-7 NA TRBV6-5 CASRGQAAYEQYF TGTGCCAGCCGAGGTCAAGCGGCCTACGAGCAGTACTTC
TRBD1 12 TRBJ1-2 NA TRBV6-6 CASREGAGGYTF TGTGCCAGCAGGGAGGGGGCGGGTGGCTACACCTTC
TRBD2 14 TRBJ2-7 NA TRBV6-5 CASRERGGLYEQYF TGTGCCAGCAGGGAGCGGGGGGGACTATACGAGCAGTACTTC
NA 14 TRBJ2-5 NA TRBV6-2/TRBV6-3 CASSYSSRGGTQYF TGTGCCAGCAGTTACTCGTCTAGGGGTGGGACCCAGTACTTC
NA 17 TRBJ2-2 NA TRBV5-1 CASSLVPPGTNTGELFF TGCGCCAGCAGCTTGGTACCCCCAGGAACCAACACCGGGGAGCTGTTTTTT
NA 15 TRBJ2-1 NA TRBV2 CASRRSTSSYNEQFF TGTGCCAGCAGGAGAAGTACGAGCTCCTACAATGAGCAGTTCTTC
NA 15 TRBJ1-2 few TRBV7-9 CASSLATGGFDGYTF TGTGCCAGCAGCTTAGCTACCGGGGGATTCGATGGCTACACCTTC
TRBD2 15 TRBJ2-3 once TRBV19 CASSISGRVTDTQYF TGTGCCAGTAGTATCAGCGGGAGAGTCACAGATACGCAGTATTTT
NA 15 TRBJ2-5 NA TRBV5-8 CASSIQGPVRETQYF TGTGCCAGCAGCATCCAGGGGCCGGTGAGGGAGACCCAGTACTTC
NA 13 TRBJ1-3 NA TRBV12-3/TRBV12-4 CASSLNSGNTIYF TGTGCCAGCAGTCTTAACTCTGGAAACACCATATATTTT
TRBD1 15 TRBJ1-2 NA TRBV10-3 CAIKSGGDSNYGYTF TGTGCCATCAAGAGCGGCGGGGACAGCAACTATGGCTACACCTTC
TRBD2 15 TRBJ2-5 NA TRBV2 CASSRMGTREETQYF TGTGCCAGCAGCAGAATGGGGACTAGAGAAGAGACCCAGTACTTC
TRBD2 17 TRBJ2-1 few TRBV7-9 CASSPVGLAGGYNEQFF TGTGCCAGCAGCCCAGTCGGACTAGCGGGGGGGTACAATGAGCAGTTCTTC
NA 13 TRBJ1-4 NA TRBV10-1 CASSDGQNEKLFF TGCGCCAGCAGTGACGGACAGAATGAAAAACTGTTTTTT